What follows are 13 T cell receptor beta chains derived from one specimen sequenced in a study of CD8+ T cells in alopecia areata. The treatment denotes: oral pan-JAK inhibitor, 5-10 mg twice daily. The authors extracted RNA and reverse transcribed it into cDNA as the sequencing template. Only in-frame clones appear in the TCRdb table, and some are missing; sequencing was by immunoSEQ multiplex PCR. Among some 170,000 clones listed, approximately 59% were seen once. The material was CD4+ T cells sorted from blood, obtained at week 56, from a patient treated with tofacitinib. Receptors originate from a human donor with alopecia areata.

This clone occurred many times. This chain uses TRBV15 with TRBJ2-3; D not certain. Trimming stripped 9 bases from V and 0 bases from J, with 13 bases between. Germline CDR1 is LNHNV and CDR2 is YYDKDF (reference sequence). The CDR3 runs to 14 residues. The CDR3 sequence: CATQYDPSTDTQYF. CDR3 nucleotides: TGTGCCACGCAGTACGACCCCAGCACAGATACGCAGTATTTT.

The rearrangement uses TRBV2 and TRBJ2-7, with D perhaps TRBD1 (6 bases). The CDR3 has 14 residues. Trimming pared 7 bases from V and 4 bases from J, leaving 17 bases between. The germline V gene encodes CDR1 SNHLY and CDR2 FYNNEI. CDR3 in DNA: TGTGCCAGCACTCAGGGGAATGAGAAGTACGAGCAGTACTTC. Translated: CASTQGNEKYEQYF.

This chain links TRBV29-1 with TRBJ2-3; D perhaps matches TRBD1 (6 bases). Trimming cost V 7 bases and J 5 bases, with 10 bases left between them. The germline V gene has CDR1 SQVTM and CDR2 ANQGSEA. The CDR3 spans 11 residues. The CDR3 protein is CSGKGGDTQYF. As DNA, the CDR3 is TGCAGCGGGAAAGGGGGAGATACGCAGTATTTT.

The chain recombines TRBV29-1 with TRBJ1-2; 10 bases are a match to TRBD1. Trimming cost V 7 bases and J 3 bases; bases outside gene matches: 8. The germline V gene has CDR1 SQVTM and CDR2 ANQGSEA. The CDR3 consists of 14 residues. The CDR3 protein is CSDQTGGVDYGYTF. CDR3 DNA: TGCAGCGACCAGACAGGGGGCGTTGACTATGGCTACACCTTC.

This rearrangement joins TRBV6-1 to TRBJ1-2; no firm D call. Germline loops: CDR1 MNHNS, CDR2 SASEGT. Trimming shortened V by 6 bases and J by 7 bases, and 15 bases separated the two germline ends. This CDR3 has 13 amino acids. The CDR3 region is CASSHRTVGGYTF. CDR3 in DNA: TGTGCCAGCAGCCACAGAACAGTGGGTGGCTACACCTTC.

The V gene is TRBV2, the J gene TRBJ2-5; D remains unclear. This CDR3 comprises 13 residues. The V gene's germline CDR1 is SNHLY and CDR2 FYNNEI. The V end was cut by 4 bases, the J end by 4 bases, with 10 bases between. CDR3 DNA sequence: TGTGCCAGCAGTGGGGCTCGGCGAGAGACCCAGTACTTC. It specifies CASSGARRETQYF. The whole variable domain, remainder taken from reference TRBV2 and TRBJ2-5, is EPEVTQTPSHQVTQMGQEVILRCVPISNHLYFYWYRQILGQKVEFLVSFYNNEISEKSEIFDDQFSVERPDGSNFTLKIRSTKLEDSAMYFCASSGARRETQYFGPGTRLLVL.

This clone was counted once. The J gene is TRBJ2-5, the V gene TRBV4-1; 8 bases agree with TRBD1. CDR3 size: 15 residues. V was clipped by 4 bases and J by 5 bases; unmatched bases: 9. Germline-derived CDR1 and CDR2 are MGHRA and YSYEKL. CDR3 DNA: TGCGCCAGCAGCCTGGGGGCAGGGGGCGCGGAGACCCAGTACTTC. This gives the protein CASSLGAGGAETQYF.

This clone was counted only a few times. The chain carries TRBV5-8 and TRBJ2-5; 10 bases are shared with TRBD1. From germline, CDR1 is SGHTS and CDR2 YDEGEE. V trimming: 2 bases; J trimming: 5 bases; junction bases outside the gene matches: 6. The CDR3 is made up of 15 amino acids. CDR3: CASSLRTGGVETQYF. Written as DNA, the CDR3 is TGTGCCAGCAGCTTACGGACAGGGGGAGTGGAGACCCAGTACTTC.

The chain carries TRBV30 and TRBJ1-6; D is unresolved. CDR3 length: 12 amino acids. The V end lost 2 bases, the J end lost 8 bases, and 7 bases lay between the germline ends. The germline gives CDR1 GTSNPN, CDR2 SVGIG (reference sequence). The CDR3: CAWSWQDSPLHF. CDR3 nucleotide sequence: TGTGCCTGGAGTTGGCAGGATTCACCCCTCCACTTT.

The chain has TRBV2 and TRBJ2-2; no clear D. The V end lost 6 bases, the J end lost 5 bases, and 19 bases lay between the germline ends. The CDR3 has 16 amino acids. CDR1 is SNHLY and CDR2 is FYNNEI in the germline V gene. The CDR3 DNA follows: TGTGCCAGCAGAGCAACTGACACGACACATACCGGGGAGCTGTTTTTT. It yields the protein CASRATDTTHTGELFF.

V usage is TRBV6-1 and J usage is TRBJ1-4, with D uncertain. The V end lost 3 bases, the J end lost 5 bases, and 13 bases lay between the germline ends. The CDR3 length is 15 residues. The V gene's germline CDR1 is MNHNS and CDR2 SASEGT. CDR3 sequence reads: CASSDFGSGNEKLFF. In nucleotides, the CDR3 is TGTGCCAGCAGTGATTTCGGCAGTGGGAATGAAAAACTGTTTTTT.

This rearrangement joins TRBV30 to TRBJ1-4; D is undetermined. CDR1 and CDR2 from the germline V gene are GTSNPN and SVGIG (reference sequence). V was shortened by 5 bases and J by 0 bases, with 13 bases between the two germline ends. The CDR3 totals 15 residues. In DNA form, the CDR3 reads TGTGCCTGGTCGCCCGGCGACGCAACTAATGAAAAACTGTTTTTT. As protein: CAWSPGDATNEKLFF.

The count of this clone is one. Here the CDR3 reads CASSLRRSTGDGYTEAFF. CDR3 DNA: TGCGCCAGCAGCTTGAGACGATCTACAGGGGACGGATACACTGAAGCTTTCTTT. This chain uses TRBV5-1 with TRBJ1-1; 7 bases agree with TRBD1. Germline CDR1 reads SGHRS; CDR2 reads YFSETQ. Germline trimming cut 1 base from V and 3 bases from J; bases unmatched to any gene: 15. CDR3 length: 18 amino acids.